The T cell receptor (beta chain) under discussion was sequenced for a study of shared clonotypes between healthy human individuals. This clone was picked up one time. Trimming took 2 bases from V and 3 from J, leaving 10 bases between them. This CDR3 contains 15 residues. Germline V gene lookup returns CDR1 LNHNV and CDR2 YYDKDF (reference sequence). TCRdb keeps only in-frame clones here, not all; method: immunoSEQ multiplex PCR. The sample records roughly 680,000 clones, roughly 72% being singletons. This TCR derives from a young woman in good health. The sequencing input was memory CD4+ T cells sorted from blood. Documented subset: CD45RA-negative fraction. The gene calls are TRBV15 and TRBJ2-2, with D maybe TRBD2 (5 bases). This CDR3 is CATSRTTGDTGELFF. CDR3 nucleotide sequence: TGTGCCACCAGCAGAACCACCGGGGACACCGGGGAGCTGTTTTTT.